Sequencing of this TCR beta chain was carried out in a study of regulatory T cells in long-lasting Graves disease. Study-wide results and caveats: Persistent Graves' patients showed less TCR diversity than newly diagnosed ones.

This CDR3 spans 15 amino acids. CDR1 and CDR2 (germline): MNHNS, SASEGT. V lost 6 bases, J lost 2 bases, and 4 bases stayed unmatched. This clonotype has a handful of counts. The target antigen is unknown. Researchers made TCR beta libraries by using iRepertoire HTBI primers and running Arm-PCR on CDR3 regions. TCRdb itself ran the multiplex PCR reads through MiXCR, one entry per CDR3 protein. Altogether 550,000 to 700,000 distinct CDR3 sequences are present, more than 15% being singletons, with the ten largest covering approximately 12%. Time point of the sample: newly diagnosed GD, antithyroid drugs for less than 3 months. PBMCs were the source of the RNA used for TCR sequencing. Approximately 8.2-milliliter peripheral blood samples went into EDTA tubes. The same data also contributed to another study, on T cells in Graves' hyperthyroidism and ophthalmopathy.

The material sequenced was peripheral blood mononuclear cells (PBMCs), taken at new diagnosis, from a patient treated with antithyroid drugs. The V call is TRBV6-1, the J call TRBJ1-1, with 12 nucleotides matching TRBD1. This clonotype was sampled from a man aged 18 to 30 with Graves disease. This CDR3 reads CASRRDRGPNTEAFF. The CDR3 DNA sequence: TGTGCCAGCAGGCGGGACAGGGGGCCTAACACTGAAGCTTTCTTT.